This T cell receptor beta chain was retrieved from a study of T-cell reconstitution after alpha-beta-depleted transplantation in children. Regarding the study as a whole: Reportedly, alpha-beta T cells present about two months post-transplant originated from several hundred expanded clones of graft origin. In some patients, recipient T cells and intrathymic progenitors surviving conditioning explained high day-60 diversity. When one year had passed after transplant, most T-cell counts and diversity came from newly produced T cells.

Regarding this clonotype: Its cognate antigen is unknown.

Using unique molecular identifiers, the investigators prepared the TCRbeta library. TCRdb re-derived calls from the PCR reads in MiXCR, one entry per CDR3 protein. The sample shows around 580,000 distinct CDR3 sequences, roughly 23% of them seen only once. Trimming stripped 1 base from V and 1 base from J, with 10 bases between. Germline assignment: CDR1 SGHTA and CDR2 FQGNSA. The CDR3 totals 15 residues. The rearrangement uses TRBV7-2 and TRBJ1-1, with a possible D match to TRBD1 (6 bases). This receptor was taken from a boy less than two years old who had a stem cell transplant for acute myeloid leukemia, so the T cells may come from the graft donor. Sequenced here: PBMCs, mostly from graft donor cells, sampled 360 days after TCRalphabeta/CD19-depleted stem cell transplant. CDR3 nucleotide sequence: TGTGCCAGCAGCTTAGAAGGGGGTTGGAACACTGAAGCTTTCTTT. Protein sequence: CASSLEGGWNTEAFF. Supplemented by reference TRBV7-2 and TRBJ1-1, the full variable domain reads GAGVSQSPSNKVTEKGKDVELRCDPISGHTALYWYRQSLGQGLEFLIYFQGNSAPDKSGLPSDRFSAERTGGSVSTLTIQRTQQEDSAVYLCASSLEGGWNTEAFFGQGTRLTVV.